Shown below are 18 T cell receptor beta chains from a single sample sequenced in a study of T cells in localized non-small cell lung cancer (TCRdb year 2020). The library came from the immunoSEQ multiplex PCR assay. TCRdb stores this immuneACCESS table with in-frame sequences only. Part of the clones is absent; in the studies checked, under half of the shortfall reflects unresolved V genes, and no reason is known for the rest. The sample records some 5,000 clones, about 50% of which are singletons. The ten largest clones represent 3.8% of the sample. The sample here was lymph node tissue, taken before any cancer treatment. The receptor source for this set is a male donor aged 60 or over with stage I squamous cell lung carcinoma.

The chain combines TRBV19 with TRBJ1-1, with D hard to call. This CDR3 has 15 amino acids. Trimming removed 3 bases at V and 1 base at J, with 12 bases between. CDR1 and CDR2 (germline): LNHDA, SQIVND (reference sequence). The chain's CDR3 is CASSISYNQNTEAFF. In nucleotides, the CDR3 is TGTGCCAGTAGTATCAGTTACAACCAGAACACTGAAGCTTTCTTT.

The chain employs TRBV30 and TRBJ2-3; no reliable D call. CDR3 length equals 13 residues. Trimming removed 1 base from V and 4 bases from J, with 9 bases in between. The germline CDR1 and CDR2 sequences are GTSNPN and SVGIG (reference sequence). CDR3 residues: CAWSEGLADTQYF. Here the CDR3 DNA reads TGTGCCTGGAGTGAAGGTCTCGCAGATACGCAGTATTTT.

The CDR3 loop is CASSLSNRVTEAFF. CDR3 DNA sequence: TGTGCCAGCAGTTTATCTAACAGGGTAACTGAAGCTTTCTTT. The rearrangement joins TRBV28 to TRBJ1-1; tentative D call: TRBD1 (6 bases). This CDR3 has 14 amino acids. CDR1 MDHEN and CDR2 SYDVKM come from the germline V gene. Trimming took 1 base from V and 5 from J, leaving 11 bases between them.

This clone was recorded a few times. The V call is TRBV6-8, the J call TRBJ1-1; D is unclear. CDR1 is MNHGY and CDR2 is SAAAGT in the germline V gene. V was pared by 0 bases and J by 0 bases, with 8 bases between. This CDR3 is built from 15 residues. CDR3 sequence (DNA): TGTGCCAGCAGTTACTCGTCTGAATTGAACACTGAAGCTTTCTTT. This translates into CASSYSSELNTEAFF.

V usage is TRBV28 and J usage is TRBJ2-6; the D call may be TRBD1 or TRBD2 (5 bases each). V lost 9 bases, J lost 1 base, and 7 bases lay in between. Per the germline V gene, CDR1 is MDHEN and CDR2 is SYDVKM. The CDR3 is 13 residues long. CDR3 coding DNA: TGTGCCAGTGGGGGATCTGGGGCCAACGTCCTGACTTTC. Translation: CASGGSGANVLTF. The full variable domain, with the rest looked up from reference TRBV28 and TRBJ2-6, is DVKVTQSSRYLVKRTGEKVFLECVQDMDHENMFWYRQDPGLGLRLIYFSYDVKMKEKGDIPEGYSVSREKKERFSLILESASTNQTSMYLCASGGSGANVLTFGAGSRLTVL.

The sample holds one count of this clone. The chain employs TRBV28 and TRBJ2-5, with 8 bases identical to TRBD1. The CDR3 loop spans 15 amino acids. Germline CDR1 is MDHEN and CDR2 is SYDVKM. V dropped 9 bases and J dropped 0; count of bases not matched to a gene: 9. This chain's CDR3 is CASGGQGGYQETQYF. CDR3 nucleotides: TGTGCCAGTGGAGGACAGGGTGGGTACCAAGAGACCCAGTACTTC.

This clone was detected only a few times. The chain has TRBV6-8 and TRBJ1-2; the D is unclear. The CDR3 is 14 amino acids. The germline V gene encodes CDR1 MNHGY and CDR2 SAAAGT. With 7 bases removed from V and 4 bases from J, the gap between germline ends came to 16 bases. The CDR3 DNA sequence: TGTGCCAGCACTGACGGGCTCGAGTCCTATGGCTACACCTTC. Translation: CASTDGLESYGYTF.

The CDR3 sequence: CSVKDRAGTEAFF. The CDR3 bases are TGCAGCGTTAAGGACAGGGCTGGCACTGAAGCTTTCTTT. The V gene is TRBV29-1, the J gene TRBJ1-1, with 8 bases that match TRBD1. The germline CDR1 and CDR2 sequences are SQVTM and ANQGSEA. CDR3 length: 13 residues. The V gene end was trimmed by 5 bases and the J gene end by 4 bases; junction bases not matched to a gene: 6. The variable domain in full, with the rest retrieved from reference TRBV29-1 and TRBJ1-1, is SAVISQKPSRDICQRGTSLTIQCQVDSQVTMMFWYRQQPGQSLTLIATANQGSEATYESGFVIDKFPISRPNLTFSTLTVSNMSPEDSSIYLCSVKDRAGTEAFFGQGTRLTVV.

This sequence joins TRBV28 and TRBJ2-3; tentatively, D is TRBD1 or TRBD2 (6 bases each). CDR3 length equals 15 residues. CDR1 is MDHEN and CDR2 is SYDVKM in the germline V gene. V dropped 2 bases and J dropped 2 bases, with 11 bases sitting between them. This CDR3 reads CASSLLGGNTDTQYF. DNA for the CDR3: TGTGCCAGCAGTTTACTAGGGGGGAACACAGATACGCAGTATTTT.

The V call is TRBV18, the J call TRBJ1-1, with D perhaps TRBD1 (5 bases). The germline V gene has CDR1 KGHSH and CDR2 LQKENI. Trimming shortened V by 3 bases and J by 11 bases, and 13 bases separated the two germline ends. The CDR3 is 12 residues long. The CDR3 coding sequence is TGTGCCAGCTCACCCCAGAGGGGAGATGCTTTCTTT. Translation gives CASSPQRGDAFF.

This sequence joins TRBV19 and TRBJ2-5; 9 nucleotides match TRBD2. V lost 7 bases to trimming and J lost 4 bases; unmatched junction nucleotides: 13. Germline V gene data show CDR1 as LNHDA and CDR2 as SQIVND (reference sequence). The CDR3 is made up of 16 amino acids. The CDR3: CASTVSPAGGGETQYF. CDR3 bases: TGTGCCAGTACCGTCTCGCCAGCGGGAGGAGGAGAGACCCAGTACTTC.

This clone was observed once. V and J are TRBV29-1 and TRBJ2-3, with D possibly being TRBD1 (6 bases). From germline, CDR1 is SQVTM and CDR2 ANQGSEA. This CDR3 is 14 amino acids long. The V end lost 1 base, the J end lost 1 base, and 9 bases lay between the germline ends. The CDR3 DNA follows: TGCAGCGTTGAAGGATCAGGGGGCACAGATACGCAGTATTTT. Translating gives CSVEGSGGTDTQYF.

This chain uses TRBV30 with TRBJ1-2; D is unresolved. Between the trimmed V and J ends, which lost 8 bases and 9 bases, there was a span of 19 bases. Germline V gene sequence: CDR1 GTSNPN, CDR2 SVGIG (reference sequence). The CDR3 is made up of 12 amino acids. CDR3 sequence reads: CARKDRRWSYTF. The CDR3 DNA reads TGTGCCCGGAAGGATCGGCGTTGGAGCTACACCTTC.

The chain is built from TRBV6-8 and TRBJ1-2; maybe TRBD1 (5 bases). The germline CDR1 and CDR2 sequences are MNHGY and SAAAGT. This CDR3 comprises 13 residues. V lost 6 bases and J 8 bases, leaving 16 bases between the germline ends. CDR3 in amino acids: CASRKLQGTGYTF. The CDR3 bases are TGTGCCAGCAGGAAACTCCAGGGAACCGGCTACACCTTC.

The DNA for the CDR3 is TGTGCCAGCAGCGTAGGGGACAGTCCTTCACGGAACTATGGCTACACCTTC. Encoded protein: CASSVGDSPSRNYGYTF. The chain links TRBV9 to TRBJ1-2; 7 positions match TRBD1. J gave up 2 bases and V 0 bases, and 10 bases lay outside the gene matches. The CDR3 is 17 amino acids. Germline loops: CDR1 SGDLS, CDR2 YYNGEE.

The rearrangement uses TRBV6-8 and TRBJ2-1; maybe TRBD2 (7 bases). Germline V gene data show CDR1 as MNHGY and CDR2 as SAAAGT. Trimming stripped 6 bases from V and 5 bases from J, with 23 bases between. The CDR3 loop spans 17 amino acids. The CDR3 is CASSSRGAQGLDNEQFF. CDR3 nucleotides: TGTGCCAGCAGCTCTCGGGGGGCGCAAGGTTTGGACAATGAGCAGTTCTTC.

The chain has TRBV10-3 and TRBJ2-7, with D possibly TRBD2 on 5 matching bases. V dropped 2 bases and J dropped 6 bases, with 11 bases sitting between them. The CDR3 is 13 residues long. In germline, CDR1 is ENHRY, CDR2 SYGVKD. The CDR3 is CAISERGMVEQYF. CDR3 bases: TGTGCCATCAGTGAGCGGGGAATGGTCGAGCAGTACTTC.

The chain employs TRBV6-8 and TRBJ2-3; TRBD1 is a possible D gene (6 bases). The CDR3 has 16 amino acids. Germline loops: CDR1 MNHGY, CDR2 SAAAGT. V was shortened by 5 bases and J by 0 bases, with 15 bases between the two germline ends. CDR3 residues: CASSAWTASSTDTQYF. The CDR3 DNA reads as TGTGCCAGCAGTGCATGGACAGCCTCTAGCACAGATACGCAGTATTTT.